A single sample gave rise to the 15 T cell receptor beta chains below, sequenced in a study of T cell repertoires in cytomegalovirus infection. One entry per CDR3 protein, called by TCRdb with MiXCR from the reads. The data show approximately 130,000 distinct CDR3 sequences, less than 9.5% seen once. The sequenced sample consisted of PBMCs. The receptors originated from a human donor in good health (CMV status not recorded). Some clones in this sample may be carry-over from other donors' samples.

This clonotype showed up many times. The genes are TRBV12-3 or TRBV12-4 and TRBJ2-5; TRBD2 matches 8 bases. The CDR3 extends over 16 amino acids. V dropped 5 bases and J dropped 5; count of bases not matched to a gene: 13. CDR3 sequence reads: CASSTLAGGTDETQYF. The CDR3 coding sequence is TGTGCCAGCAGTACCCTGGCGGGGGGCACAGATGAGACCCAGTACTTC.

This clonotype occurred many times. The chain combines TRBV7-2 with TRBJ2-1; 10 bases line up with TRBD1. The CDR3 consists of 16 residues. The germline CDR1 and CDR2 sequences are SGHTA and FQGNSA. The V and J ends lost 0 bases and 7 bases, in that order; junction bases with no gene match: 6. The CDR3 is CASSLARGQGGNEQFF. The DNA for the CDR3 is TGTGCCAGCAGCTTAGCGCGCGGACAGGGGGGAAATGAGCAGTTCTTC. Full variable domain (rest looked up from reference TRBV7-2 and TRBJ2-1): GAGVSQSPSNKVTEKGKDVELRCDPISGHTALYWYRQSLGQGLEFLIYFQGNSAPDKSGLPSDRFSAERTGGSVSTLTIQRTQQEDSAVYLCASSLARGQGGNEQFFGPGTRLTVL.

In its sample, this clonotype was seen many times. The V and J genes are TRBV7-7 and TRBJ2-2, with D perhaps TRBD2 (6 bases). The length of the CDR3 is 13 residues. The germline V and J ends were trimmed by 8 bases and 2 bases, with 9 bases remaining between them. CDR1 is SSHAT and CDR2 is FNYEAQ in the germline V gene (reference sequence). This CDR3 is CASRGANTGELFF. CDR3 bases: TGTGCCAGCCGCGGGGCAAACACCGGGGAGCTGTTTTTT. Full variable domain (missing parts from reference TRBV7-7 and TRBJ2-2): GAGVSQSPRYKVTKRGQDVTLRCDPISSHATLYWYQQALGQGPEFLTYFNYEAQPDKSGLPSDRFSAERPEGSISTLTIQRTEQRDSAMYRCASRGANTGELFFGEGSRLTVL.

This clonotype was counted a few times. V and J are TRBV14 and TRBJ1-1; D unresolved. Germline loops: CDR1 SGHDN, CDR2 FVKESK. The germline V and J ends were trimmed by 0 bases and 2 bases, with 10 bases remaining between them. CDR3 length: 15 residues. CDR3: CASSQDVGRNTEAFF. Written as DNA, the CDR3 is TGTGCCAGCAGCCAAGATGTGGGCAGAAACACTGAAGCTTTCTTT.

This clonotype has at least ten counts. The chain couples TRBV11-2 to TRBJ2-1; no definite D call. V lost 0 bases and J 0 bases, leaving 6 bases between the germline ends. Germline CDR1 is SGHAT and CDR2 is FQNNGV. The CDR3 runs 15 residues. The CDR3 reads CASSLESISYNEQFF. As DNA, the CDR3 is TGTGCCAGCAGCTTAGAATCAATCTCCTACAATGAGCAGTTCTTC.

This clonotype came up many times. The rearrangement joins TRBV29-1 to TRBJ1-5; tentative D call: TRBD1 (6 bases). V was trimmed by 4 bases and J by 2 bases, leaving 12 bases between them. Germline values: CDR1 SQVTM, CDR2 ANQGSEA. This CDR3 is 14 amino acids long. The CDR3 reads CSVGGAGGNQPQHF. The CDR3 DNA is TGCAGCGTTGGGGGGGCAGGGGGCAATCAGCCCCAGCATTTT.

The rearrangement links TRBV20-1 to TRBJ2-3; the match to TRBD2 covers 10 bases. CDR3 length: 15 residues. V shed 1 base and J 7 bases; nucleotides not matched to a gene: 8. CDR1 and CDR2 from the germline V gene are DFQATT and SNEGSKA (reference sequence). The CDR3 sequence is CSARAPAGGQNTQYF. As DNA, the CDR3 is TGCAGTGCTAGAGCGCCAGCGGGGGGGCAAAATACGCAGTATTTT.

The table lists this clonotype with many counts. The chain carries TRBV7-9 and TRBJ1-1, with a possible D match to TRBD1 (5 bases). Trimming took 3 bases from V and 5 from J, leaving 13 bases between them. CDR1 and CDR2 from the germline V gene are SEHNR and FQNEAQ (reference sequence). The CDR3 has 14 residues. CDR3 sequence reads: CASSFEGRKTEAFF. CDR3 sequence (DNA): TGTGCCAGCAGCTTTGAGGGGCGGAAGACTGAAGCTTTCTTT.

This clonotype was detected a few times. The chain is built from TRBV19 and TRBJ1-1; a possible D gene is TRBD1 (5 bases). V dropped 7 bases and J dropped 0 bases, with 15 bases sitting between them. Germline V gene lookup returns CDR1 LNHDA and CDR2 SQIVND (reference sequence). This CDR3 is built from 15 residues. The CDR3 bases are TGTGCCAGTATGACGTACTCAGGGCTGAACACTGAAGCTTTCTTT. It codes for CASMTYSGLNTEAFF.

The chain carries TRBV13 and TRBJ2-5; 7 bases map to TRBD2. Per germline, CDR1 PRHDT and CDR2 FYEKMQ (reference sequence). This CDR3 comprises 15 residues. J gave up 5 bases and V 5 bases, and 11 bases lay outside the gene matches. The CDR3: CASSLRLAGTETQYF. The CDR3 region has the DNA TGTGCCAGCAGCCTGCGACTAGCAGGGACTGAGACCCAGTACTTC.

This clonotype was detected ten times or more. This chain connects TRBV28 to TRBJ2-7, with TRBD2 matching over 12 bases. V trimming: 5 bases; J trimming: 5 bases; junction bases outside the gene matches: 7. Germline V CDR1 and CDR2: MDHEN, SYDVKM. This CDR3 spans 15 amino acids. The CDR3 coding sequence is TGTGCCAGCAGTCCTAGACTAGCGGGGGTCAACGAGCAGTACTTC. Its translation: CASSPRLAGVNEQYF.

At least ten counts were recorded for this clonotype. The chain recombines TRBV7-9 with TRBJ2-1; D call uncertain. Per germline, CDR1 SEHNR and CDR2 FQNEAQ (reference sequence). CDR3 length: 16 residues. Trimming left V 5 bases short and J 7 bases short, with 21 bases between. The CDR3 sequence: CASSDRRTQVPNEQFF. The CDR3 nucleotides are TGTGCCAGCAGCGACCGACGCACTCAAGTTCCAAATGAGCAGTTCTTC. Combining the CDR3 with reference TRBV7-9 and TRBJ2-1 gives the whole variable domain DTGVSQNPRHKITKRGQNVTFRCDPISEHNRLYWYRQTLGQGPEFLTYFQNEAQLEKSRLLSDRFSAERPKGSFSTLEIQRTEQGDSAMYLCASSDRRTQVPNEQFFGPGTRLTVL.

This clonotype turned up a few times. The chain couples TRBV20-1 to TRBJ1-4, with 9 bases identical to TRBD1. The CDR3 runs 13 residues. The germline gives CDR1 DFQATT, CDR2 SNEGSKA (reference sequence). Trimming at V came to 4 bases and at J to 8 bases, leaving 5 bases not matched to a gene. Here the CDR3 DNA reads TGCAGTGCTAAGGGACAGGGTGTGGAAAAACTGTTTTTT. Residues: CSAKGQGVEKLFF.

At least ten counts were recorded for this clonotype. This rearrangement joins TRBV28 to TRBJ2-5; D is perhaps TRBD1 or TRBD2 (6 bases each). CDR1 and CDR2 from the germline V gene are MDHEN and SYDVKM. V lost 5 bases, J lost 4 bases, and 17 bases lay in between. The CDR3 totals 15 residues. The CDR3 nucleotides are TGTGCCAGCAGTCGAGGGGGGAGCAGGGCAGAGACCCAGTACTTC. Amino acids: CASSRGGSRAETQYF.

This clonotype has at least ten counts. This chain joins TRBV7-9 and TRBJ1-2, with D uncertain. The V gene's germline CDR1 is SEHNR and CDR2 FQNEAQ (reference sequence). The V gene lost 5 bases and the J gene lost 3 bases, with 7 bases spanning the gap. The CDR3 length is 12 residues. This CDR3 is CASSRSDYGYTF. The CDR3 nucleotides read TGTGCCAGCAGCCGGTCTGACTATGGCTACACCTTC.